This T cell receptor (beta chain) was obtained from a study of OX40 agonist ivuxolimab in advanced cancers. Some clones are missing from TCRdb's copy, which holds only in-frame ones; the method was immunoSEQ multiplex PCR. The sample lists more than 30,000 clones, roughly nine tenths occurring once. The germline V gene has CDR1 ENHRY and CDR2 SYGVKD. The junction had 3 bases not matched to a gene; V was cut back by 6 bases and J by 2 bases. The CDR3 runs to 13 residues. The gene calls are TRBV10-3 and TRBJ2-5, with 7 nucleotides matching TRBD1. This clonotype was sampled from an adult with an advanced solid tumor such as melanoma, head and neck, liver or kidney cancer. The source was CD4+ or CD8+ T cells sorted from blood, collected in a trial of the OX40 agonist ivuxolimab. CDR3 nucleotides: TGTGCCATCAGCTCACAGGGGCAAGAGACCCAGTACTTC. Translated, it gives CAISSQGQETQYF.